The 4 T cell receptor beta chains in this list originate from one sample, sequenced in a study of post-analysis software for immune sequencing data (dated by TCRdb to the mid-2010s). The antigens of these receptors remain unknown. Libraries were made using PCR. The sequencing machine was an Illumina HiSeq 2500. To reduce PCR and sequencing biases, unique molecular identifiers were built into the TCR beta cDNA libraries. TCRdb reran the public reads through fastp at Q25 and MiXCR, keeping productive beta chains. Under each unique CDR3 protein, matching rows form one entry showing the most common genes and DNA. Counted in this sample were more than 450,000 distinct CDR3 sequences; approximately 31% of them appeared once. Under 7% of the sample rests with the top ten. What the authors observed across the whole study: Four or five TRBV segments, including TRBV5-6, TRBV5-1 and TRBV20-1, were significantly more frequent in patients than controls.

The sample taken for sequencing was blood. Receptors originate from a girl between 2 and 17 years old with multiple sclerosis.

A note on this clonotype: This CDR3 fails to terminate in the conserved phenylalanine or tryptophan, so it likely reflects a read error. The chain recombines TRBV4-1 with TRBJ2-5; the D is unclear. With 1 base removed from V and 0 bases from J, the gap between germline ends came to 6 bases. CDR3 size: 14 residues. Germline CDR1 reads MGHRA; CDR2 reads YSYEKL. The CDR3 loop is CASSQGSNQETQYY. DNA of the CDR3: TGCGCCAGCAGCCAAGGCAGTAACCAAGAGACCCAGTACTAC.

The chain uses TRBV15 and TRBJ2-3; D possibly corresponds to TRBD2 (5 bases). The CDR3 spans 16 residues. CDR1 is LNHNV and CDR2 is YYDKDF in the germline V gene (reference sequence). V was clipped by 3 bases and J by 5 bases, with 18 bases between them. The CDR3, as DNA: TGTGCCACCAGCAGCGCAATGGGCGGGCGCCGAGATACGCAGTATTTT. Translating it yields CATSSAMGGRRDTQYF.

This clonotype was detected only a few times. V gene TRBV27 combines with J gene TRBJ1-4; tentative D call: TRBD1 (5 bases). In germline, CDR1 is MNHEY, CDR2 SMNVEV (reference sequence). Trimming removed 5 bases at V and 6 bases at J, with 19 bases between. This CDR3 comprises 16 residues. The CDR3 sequence is CASSPPRQNPYEKLFF. DNA of the CDR3: TGTGCCAGCAGTCCACCTCGACAGAATCCATATGAAAAACTGTTTTTT.

This chain joins TRBV11-1 and TRBJ2-7, with D perhaps assigned TRBD1 or TRBD2 (6 bases each). The CDR3 extends over 15 amino acids. Deletions cut 5 bases from V and 2 bases from J, with 16 bases between. Germline CDR1 SGHAT, CDR2 FQDESV (reference sequence). DNA of the CDR3: TGTGCCAGCAGCCCCTCGGAGGGACAACCCTACGAGCAGTACTTC. It translates to CASSPSEGQPYEQYF. Based on the CDR3 plus reference TRBV11-1 and TRBJ2-7, the full variable domain is EAEVAQSPRYKITEKSQAVAFWCDPISGHATLYWYRQILGQGPELLVQFQDESVVDDSQLPKDRFSAERLKGVDSTLKIQPAELGDSAMYLCASSPSEGQPYEQYFGPGTRLTVT.